The 20 T cell receptor beta chains below all came from one sample that was sequenced in a study of T cell changes during pregnancy in multiple sclerosis. The table came from immunoSEQ multiplex PCR; TCRdb's copy has only in-frame clones and leaves some out. The repertoire holds over 70,000 clones, with 94% as singletons. The source material was peripheral blood, sampled in the third trimester of pregnancy. These receptors all come from a female donor with multiple sclerosis, enrolled in a pregnancy study.

The rearrangement joins TRBV5-1 to TRBJ2-2; D not resolved. In germline, CDR1 is SGHRS, CDR2 YFSETQ. V was cut by 5 bases and J by 1 base, with 12 bases left in between. There are 15 residues in the CDR3. The DNA for the CDR3 is TGCGCCAGCAGGACCTCCGCGGTGAACACCGGGGAGCTGTTTTTT. This gives the protein CASRTSAVNTGELFF.

V is TRBV5-1 and J is TRBJ2-5, with D maybe TRBD2 (5 bases). The CDR3 contains 14 residues. Deletions cut 3 bases from V and 3 bases from J, with 12 bases between. Germline V gives CDR1 SGHRS, CDR2 YFSETQ. The DNA for the CDR3 is TGCGCCAGCAGCTCCGAAGGGCGGGAAGAGACCCAGTACTTC. Translation gives CASSSEGREETQYF.

The rearrangement joins TRBV5-4 to TRBJ2-2; 9 nucleotides line up with TRBD2. This CDR3 is 16 amino acids long. Trimming at V came to 4 bases and at J to 7 bases, leaving 11 bases not matched to a gene. The germline V gene encodes CDR1 SGHNT and CDR2 YYREEE (reference sequence). The CDR3 loop reads CASSPTAGGPGGELFF. DNA for the CDR3: TGTGCCAGCAGCCCCACGGCGGGAGGGCCGGGCGGGGAGCTGTTTTTT.

The gene calls are TRBV14 and TRBJ1-1; tentative D call: TRBD1 (5 bases). Trimming pared 0 bases from V and 7 bases from J, leaving 12 bases between. CDR1 SGHDN and CDR2 FVKESK come from the germline V gene. The CDR3 totals 14 residues. CDR3 sequence: CASSQDLQGSEAFF. The CDR3 DNA reads as TGTGCCAGCAGCCAAGATCTGCAGGGCAGTGAAGCTTTCTTT.

The chain employs TRBV29-1 and TRBJ1-2, with D perhaps TRBD1 (6 bases). Germline V lookup: CDR1 SQVTM, CDR2 ANQGSEA. The CDR3 loop spans 13 amino acids. V was trimmed by 4 bases and J by 4 bases, leaving 13 bases between them. This chain's CDR3 is CSVVPDSSYGYTF. The CDR3 DNA is TGCAGCGTTGTCCCGGACAGTTCCTATGGCTACACCTTC.

The chain employs TRBV7-8 and TRBJ2-3, with TRBD2 identical over 7 bases. From germline, CDR1 is SGHVS and CDR2 FQNEAQ. There are 17 residues in the CDR3. The V gene end was trimmed by 1 base and the J gene end by 2 bases; junction bases not matched to a gene: 9. The CDR3 DNA sequence: TGTGCCAGCAGCTTAGGACTTCTTAGCGGGTACACAGATACGCAGTATTTT. It yields the protein CASSLGLLSGYTDTQYF.

J is TRBJ2-1 and V is TRBV6-6, with a possible D match to TRBD1 (5 bases). Deletions cut 4 bases from V and 4 bases from J, with 11 bases between. The CDR3 runs to 14 residues. Germline V gene sequence: CDR1 MNHNY, CDR2 SVGAGI (reference sequence). CDR3 nucleotide sequence: TGTGCCAGCAGTTCGCGAGACAGATACAATGAGCAGTTCTTC. It yields the protein CASSSRDRYNEQFF.

The rearrangement uses TRBV20-1 and TRBJ2-7; the D gene is possibly TRBD1 (6 bases). Trimming stripped 8 bases from V and 3 bases from J, with 11 bases between. Germline V gives CDR1 DFQATT, CDR2 SNEGSKA (reference sequence). This CDR3 has 11 residues. The CDR3 DNA is TGCAGTACGAGGGGGAGCTACGAGCAGTACTTC. Residues: CSTRGSYEQYF.

The chain is built from TRBV6-6 and TRBJ1-4, with D unclear. V dropped 3 bases and J dropped 2 bases, with 10 bases sitting between them. CDR3 length: 15 residues. The germline V gene encodes CDR1 MNHNY and CDR2 SVGAGI (reference sequence). The CDR3 region has the DNA TGTGCCAGCAGTTATATGGGGAGTACTAATGAAAAACTGTTTTTT. Its translation: CASSYMGSTNEKLFF.

The gene calls are TRBV29-1 and TRBJ2-3; 9 bases map to TRBD2. Germline V CDR1 and CDR2: SQVTM, ANQGSEA. This CDR3 has 16 amino acids. The CDR3 loop is CNTPKGWTSGTDTQYF. The CDR3 DNA reads as TGCAACACCCCCAAAGGGTGGACTAGCGGCACAGATACGCAGTATTTT.

In regard to this clone: One end of the junction does not line up with germline, which may come from a read error. V usage is TRBV19 and J usage is TRBJ1-5, with a weak D call TRBD1 (5 bases). This CDR3 comprises 16 residues. Germline V gene sequence: CDR1 LNHDA, CDR2 SQIVND (reference sequence). DNA of the CDR3: TGTGCCAGTAGTATGACAGAAAACATCTATAATCCGCCCCAGCATTTT. Translating it yields CASSMTENIYNPPQHF.

The chain employs TRBV7-9 and TRBJ2-1; weak D call: TRBD1 (5 bases). V lost 3 bases, J lost 5 bases, and 11 bases lay in between. Germline V gene data show CDR1 as SEHNR and CDR2 as FQNEAQ (reference sequence). CDR3 length: 14 amino acids. CDR3 sequence (DNA): TGTGCCAGCAGCTTCAGACAGCCAGACAATGAGCAGTTCTTC. Translating gives CASSFRQPDNEQFF.

As to this clone: An end of the junction does not agree with germline; a read error may underlie this. This chain uses TRBV4-3 with TRBJ2-7; unclear D gene. This CDR3 contains 14 residues. Germline assignment: CDR1 LGHNA and CDR2 YSLEER. CDR3 sequence reads: CASSQEALSSEQYF. The CDR3 region has the DNA TGCGCCAGCAGCCAAGAGGCTCTTTCCTCCGAGCAGTACTTC.

The chain carries TRBV29-1 and TRBJ2-7; TRBD1 matches at 7 bases. The junction had 5 bases not matched to a gene; V was cut back by 4 bases and J by 2 bases. The CDR3 runs to 13 residues. Germline CDR1 SQVTM, CDR2 ANQGSEA. CDR3 coding DNA: TGCAGCGTTGCTTGGGACAGTACCTACGAGCAGTACTTC. Translation gives CSVAWDSTYEQYF.

The sample holds one count of this clone. V gene TRBV27 combines with J gene TRBJ2-7; D is possibly TRBD1 (6 bases). V lost 5 bases, J lost 5 bases, and 16 bases lay in between. The CDR3 is 14 amino acids. Per germline, CDR1 MNHEY and CDR2 SMNVEV (reference sequence). In nucleotides, the CDR3 is TGTGCCAGCAGTCCAATACAGGGTTCCCACGAGCAGTACTTC. This translates into CASSPIQGSHEQYF.

The chain links TRBV15 to TRBJ1-1; D may be TRBD1 (5 bases). The CDR3 loop spans 14 amino acids. V lost 9 bases and J 1 base, leaving 15 bases between the germline ends. Germline V CDR1 and CDR2: LNHNV, YYDKDF (reference sequence). The CDR3: CATKKDQGNTEAFF. CDR3 nucleotide sequence: TGTGCCACGAAAAAGGATCAGGGGAACACTGAAGCTTTCTTT.

Only one count was recorded for this clone. Here the CDR3 DNA reads TGTGCCAGTAGCGTACTTCCGGGACAGGGGAACCCCAATGAGCAGTTCTTC. Protein sequence: CASSVLPGQGNPNEQFF. This rearrangement joins TRBV19 to TRBJ2-1; TRBD1 aligns across 10 bases. Trimming at V came to 6 bases and at J to 6 bases, leaving 14 bases not matched to a gene. This CDR3 comprises 17 residues. Germline CDR1 is LNHDA and CDR2 is SQIVND (reference sequence).

This rearrangement joins TRBV27 to TRBJ1-5; D possibly corresponds to TRBD1 (5 bases). Germline lookup yields CDR1 MNHEY and CDR2 SMNVEV (reference sequence). Between the trimmed V and J ends, which lost 4 bases and 3 bases, there was a span of 13 bases. The CDR3 has 15 residues. The CDR3 spells CASSSSAGLNQPQHF. Here the CDR3 DNA reads TGTGCCAGCAGTTCTTCCGCAGGGCTCAATCAGCCCCAGCATTTT.

This clone has just one count. The CDR3 loop is CASSLTTDYEQYF. As DNA, the CDR3 is TGTGCCAGCAGCTTAACGACAGACTACGAGCAGTACTTC. The chain couples TRBV7-3 to TRBJ2-7; maybe TRBD1 (5 bases). Looked up from germline, CDR1 is SGHTA and CDR2 is FQGTGA. This CDR3 has 13 residues. V was pared by 0 bases and J by 3 bases, with 6 bases between.

The V call is TRBV7-9, the J call TRBJ2-1, with 9 positions matching TRBD1. The germline V gene has CDR1 SEHNR and CDR2 FQNEAQ (reference sequence). The CDR3 length is 12 residues. V gave up 8 bases and J gave up 8 bases; unmatched junction bases: 4. DNA of the CDR3: TGTGCCAGCGCTGGGACAGGGTATGAGCAGTTCTTC. Amino acids: CASAGTGYEQFF.